This T cell receptor (beta chain) was identified during a study of identical twins. Study-wide points: Rather than following the same donors, the conclusions depended on cross-sectional statistical analysis.

TCRdb reanalysed the 5' RACE reads using MiXCR and keeps one entry per CDR3 protein. The sample records hundreds of thousands of distinct CDR3 sequences, 8.6% being singletons. There were only healthy Caucasians among the donors. This clonotype was counted ten times or more. Its antigen is unknown. Germline loops: CDR1 SGHVS, CDR2 FQNEAQ. The CDR3 runs 16 residues. V dropped 5 bases and J dropped 0; count of bases not matched to a gene: 7. These sequences were also reported in another study, on yellow fever vaccine responses in identical twins.

What was sequenced was PBMCs. The sequence was collected from a woman under 30 in good health. The chain recombines TRBV7-8 with TRBJ2-5; 9 bases match TRBD2. CDR3 nucleotides: TGTGCCAGCAGCCTACGTATAGCGGGGGACCAAGAGACCCAGTACTTC. This codes for CASSLRIAGDQETQYF.